The T cell receptor (beta chain) described here comes from a study of beta chain features in type 1 diabetes (dated by TCRdb to the late 2010s). Broadly, across the study: No differences in mean age, gender distribution, total cell number or subset yield were found between patients and healthy donors. Whereas all 30 or so donors provided naive and central memory subsets, regulatory and stem cell-like memory subsets were isolated from just 8 patients and about 8 healthy donors. The study compared TCRB repertoires of sorted circulating CD4+ T cell subsets between recently diagnosed type 1 diabetes patients and matched healthy donors. A total of some 100,000,000 sorted cells were examined across all samples, and the number of cells per subset was strongly correlated with RNA yield.

This clone was seen a handful of times. Its recognized antigen is unknown. No much larger clone exists at a distance of one base, and base qualities are not known. Compared with germline, V lacks 3 bases and J lacks 4 bases; bases without a gene match: 4. The CDR3 starts with the cysteine, ends with the phenylalanine, and has 15 residues. Only the CDR3 part of the read is kept: 45 bases, read in frame from the first base. The germline V gene yields MDHEN for CDR1 and SYDVKM for CDR2. The entire isolated RNA was reverse transcribed using the High Capacity cDNA Reverse Transcription Kit, and thus expressed TCRB transcripts were sequenced. Naive, central memory and regulatory T cell samples underwent deep immunoSEQ sequencing, averaging around 3.9 million total reads per sample. Sorted cells were lysed in RLT buffer, and RNA was extracted using DNase-treated RNeasy Micro or Mini kits according to cell number. To prevent cross-contamination, every cell subset was processed on its own, while patient and healthy donor samples were processed together. TCRB sequences were amplified from cDNA with the immunoSEQ multiplex PCR, producing 87-bp fragments spanning the CDR3 region. The amplicons were sequenced using the Illumina HiSeq platform. On the authors' methods: PCR bias was corrected computationally using synthetic template baselines, and reads within Hamming distance 2 were collapsed, with unmergeable singletons discarded. Reads were aligned against IMGT so that V, D and J genes, CDR3 length and insertions or deletions at six rearrangement sites could be assigned. Within each subset, clonotype counts were normalized to sorted cell number, after which true diversity and Gini coefficients were computed with the tcR R package. The overlap coefficient, calculated on TCRB nucleotide sequences, was used to measure repertoire sharing. As stored in TCRdb, this immuneACCESS dataset retains in-frame rearrangements with V and J assigned. A fraction of the clones does not appear; measured against another copy, unresolved V genes explain less than half of the discrepancy, and the remainder lacks a known reason. The DNA gave D and trimming, while V, J and clone size come from that table. This sample comprises 150,000 to 170,000 clones, around a tenth of them detected only once. The top ten clones comprise 0.45% to 0.6% of the sample.

Each donor gave one peripheral blood draw, averaging approximately 120 mL, which was collected into heparinised tubes. Naive, central memory, regulatory and stem cell-like memory CD4+ T cells were sorted on a BD FACSAria II using a panel including CD45RO, CCR7, CD25, CD127, CD95 and CD27. All sorted populations exceeded 95% purity. PBMCs were separated immediately by Lymphoprep density gradient centrifugation and were stained directly, without being cultured. Samples were stained and sorted in pairs, with one healthy donor and one patient per experiment, so that batch effects were minimized. Summary of the overall study and its limitations: Naive, central memory and regulatory TCRB repertoires appeared to be more similar among patients than among healthy donors. In all four CD4+ subsets, TCRB CDR3 length was moderately but significantly shorter in type 1 diabetes patients. Because cDNA rather than genomic DNA was sequenced, highly expressing activated cells could have been over-represented, although no difference in activation and CD3 levels was found between groups. At VDJ recombination sites, type 1 diabetes patients had fewer insertions and more deleted nucleotides, which implies abnormalities in thymic rearrangement. Only small numbers of individuals were included in the HLA sub-analyses, which left unresolved whether HLA type had any influence on TCRB rearrangement. PCR might favor shorter templates, but patient and control samples were amplified and corrected together, so any skew would affect both groups equally.

The rearranged chain carries TRBV28 and TRBJ2-5; TRBD2 fits 11 bases in the junction. The sequenced sample was central memory CD4+ T cells from blood. This TCR derives from a man aged 25-45 years with type 1 diabetes. The bases are TGTGCCAGCAGTTTTACTAGCGGGGGACGAGAGACCCAGTACTTC. This encodes CASSFTSGGRETQYF.